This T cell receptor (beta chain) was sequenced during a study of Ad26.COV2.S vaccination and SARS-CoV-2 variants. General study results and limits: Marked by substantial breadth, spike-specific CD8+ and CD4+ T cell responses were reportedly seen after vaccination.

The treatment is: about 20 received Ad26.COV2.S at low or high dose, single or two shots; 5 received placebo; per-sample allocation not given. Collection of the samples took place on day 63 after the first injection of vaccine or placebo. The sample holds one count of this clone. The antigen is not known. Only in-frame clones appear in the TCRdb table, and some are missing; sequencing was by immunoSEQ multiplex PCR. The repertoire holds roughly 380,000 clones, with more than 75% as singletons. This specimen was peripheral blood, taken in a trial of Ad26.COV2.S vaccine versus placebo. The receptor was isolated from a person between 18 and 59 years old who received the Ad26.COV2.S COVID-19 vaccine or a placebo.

The CDR3 loop reads CAWSGGGDDYGYTF. The CDR3 DNA reads TGTGCCTGGAGTGGAGGGGGCGATGACTATGGCTACACCTTC. V and J are TRBV30 and TRBJ1-2; TRBD1 matches 7 bases. Germline V CDR1 and CDR2: GTSNPN, SVGIG (reference sequence). V lost 1 base to trimming and J lost 3 bases; unmatched junction nucleotides: 5. The CDR3 is 14 residues long.